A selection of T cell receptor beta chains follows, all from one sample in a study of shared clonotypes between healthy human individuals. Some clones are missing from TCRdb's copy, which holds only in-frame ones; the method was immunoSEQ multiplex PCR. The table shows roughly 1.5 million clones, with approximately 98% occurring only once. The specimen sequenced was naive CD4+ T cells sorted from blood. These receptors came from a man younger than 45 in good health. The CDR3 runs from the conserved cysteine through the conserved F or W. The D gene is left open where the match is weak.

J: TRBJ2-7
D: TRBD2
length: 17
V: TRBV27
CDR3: CASSLGLAGGAYYEQYF

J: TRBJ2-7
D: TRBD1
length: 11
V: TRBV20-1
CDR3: CSGGQVYEQYF

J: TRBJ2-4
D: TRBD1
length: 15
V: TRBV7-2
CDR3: CASSLRGTGGDIQYF

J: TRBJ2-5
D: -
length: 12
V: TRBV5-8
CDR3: CASSLAAGTQYF

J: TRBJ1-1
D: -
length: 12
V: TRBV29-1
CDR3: CSVHRVNTEAFF

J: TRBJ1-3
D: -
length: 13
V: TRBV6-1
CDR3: CASQIWAGNTIYF

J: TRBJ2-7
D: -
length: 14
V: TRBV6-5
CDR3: CASSRIRAGYEQYF

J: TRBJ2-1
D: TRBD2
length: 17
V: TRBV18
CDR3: CASSPVAGGSGRNEQFF

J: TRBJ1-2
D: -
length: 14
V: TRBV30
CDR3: CAWSLHRGKYGYTF

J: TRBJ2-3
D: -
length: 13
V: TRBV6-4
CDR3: CASSWTTEDTQYF

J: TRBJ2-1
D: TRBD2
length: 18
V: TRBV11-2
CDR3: CASSRSLAGGSSYNEQFF

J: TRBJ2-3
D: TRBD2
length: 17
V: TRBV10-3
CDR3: CAIREGGAGGMADTQYF

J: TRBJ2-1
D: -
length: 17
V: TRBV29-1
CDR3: CSVELGGARRSYNEQFF

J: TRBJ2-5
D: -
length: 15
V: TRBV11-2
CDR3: CASSSGRDSQETQYF

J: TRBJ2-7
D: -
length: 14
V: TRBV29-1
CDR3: CSVEDRGQSQEQYF

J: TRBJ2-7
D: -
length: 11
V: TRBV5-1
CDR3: CASSLDNEQYF

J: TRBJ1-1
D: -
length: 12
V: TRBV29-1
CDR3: CSAFSGDLEAFF

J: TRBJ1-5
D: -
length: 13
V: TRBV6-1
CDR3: CASSVSDNQPQHF

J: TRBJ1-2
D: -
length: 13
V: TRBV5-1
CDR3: CASSERFGYGYTF

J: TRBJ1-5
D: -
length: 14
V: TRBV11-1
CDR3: CASSPGTGNQPQHF

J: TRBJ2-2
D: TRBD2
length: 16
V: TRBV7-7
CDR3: CASSPTGLAGPGELFF

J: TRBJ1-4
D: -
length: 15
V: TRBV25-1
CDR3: CASSFPAKAGEKLFF